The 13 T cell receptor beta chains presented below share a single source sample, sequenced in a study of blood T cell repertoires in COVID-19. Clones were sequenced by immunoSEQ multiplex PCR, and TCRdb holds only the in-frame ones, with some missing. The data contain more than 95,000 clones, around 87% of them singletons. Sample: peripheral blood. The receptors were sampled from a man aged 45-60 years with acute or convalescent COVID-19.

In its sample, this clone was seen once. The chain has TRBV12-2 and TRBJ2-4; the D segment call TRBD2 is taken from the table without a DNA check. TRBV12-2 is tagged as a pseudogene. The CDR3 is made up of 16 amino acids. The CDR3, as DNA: TGTGCAAGTCGCTTAGCCCTCAATCTTTTGAGGGTGGTTCAGTACTTC. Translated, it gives CASRLALNLLRVVQYF.

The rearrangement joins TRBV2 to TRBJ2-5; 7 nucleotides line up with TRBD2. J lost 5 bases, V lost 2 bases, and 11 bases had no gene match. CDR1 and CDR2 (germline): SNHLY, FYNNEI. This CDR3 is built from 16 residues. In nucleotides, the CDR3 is TGTGCCAGCAGTGAACTAGGGAGGGATAAGGGTGAGACCCAGTACTTC. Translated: CASSELGRDKGETQYF.

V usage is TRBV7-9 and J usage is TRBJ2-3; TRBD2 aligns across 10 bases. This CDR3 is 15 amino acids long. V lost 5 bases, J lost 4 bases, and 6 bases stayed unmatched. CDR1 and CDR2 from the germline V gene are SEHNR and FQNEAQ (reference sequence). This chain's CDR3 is CASSQQREGADTQYF. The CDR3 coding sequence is TGTGCCAGCAGCCAACAGCGGGAGGGCGCAGATACGCAGTATTTT.

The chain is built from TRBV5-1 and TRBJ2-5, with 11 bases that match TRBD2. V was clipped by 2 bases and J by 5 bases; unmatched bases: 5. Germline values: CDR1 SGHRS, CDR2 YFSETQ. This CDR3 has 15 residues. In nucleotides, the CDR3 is TGCGCCAGCAGCTTTAGCGGGAGGGGGGCTGAGACCCAGTACTTC. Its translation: CASSFSGRGAETQYF.

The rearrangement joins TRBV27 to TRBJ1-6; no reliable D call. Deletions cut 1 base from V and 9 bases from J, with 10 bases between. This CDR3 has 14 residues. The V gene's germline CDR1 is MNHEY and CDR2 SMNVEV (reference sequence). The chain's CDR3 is CASSLLRGTSPLHF. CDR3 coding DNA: TGTGCCAGCAGTTTATTGCGGGGTACTTCACCCCTCCACTTT.

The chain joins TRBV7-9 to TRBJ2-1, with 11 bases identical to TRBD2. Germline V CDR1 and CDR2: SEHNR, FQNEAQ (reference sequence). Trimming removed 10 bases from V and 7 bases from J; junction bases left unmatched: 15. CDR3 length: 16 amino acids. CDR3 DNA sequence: TGTGCCACCGGGACTAGCGGAAGAGCCCCAAAGAATGAGCAGTTCTTC. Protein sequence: CATGTSGRAPKNEQFF.

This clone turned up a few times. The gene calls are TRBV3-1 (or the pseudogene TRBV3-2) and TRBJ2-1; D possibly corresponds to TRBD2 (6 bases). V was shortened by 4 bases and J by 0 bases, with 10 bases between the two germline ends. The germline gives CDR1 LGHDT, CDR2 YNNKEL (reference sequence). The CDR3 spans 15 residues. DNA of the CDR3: TGTGCCAGCAGCCGTGCGGGAAGCTCCTACAATGAGCAGTTCTTC. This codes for CASSRAGSSYNEQFF.

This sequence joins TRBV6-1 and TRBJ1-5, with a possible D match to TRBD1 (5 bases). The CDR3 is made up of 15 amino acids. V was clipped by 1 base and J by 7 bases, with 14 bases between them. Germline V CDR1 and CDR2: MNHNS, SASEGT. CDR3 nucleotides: TGTGCCAGCAGTGAAGGAGACAGCGGGTGGCAGCCCCAGCATTTT. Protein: CASSEGDSGWQPQHF.

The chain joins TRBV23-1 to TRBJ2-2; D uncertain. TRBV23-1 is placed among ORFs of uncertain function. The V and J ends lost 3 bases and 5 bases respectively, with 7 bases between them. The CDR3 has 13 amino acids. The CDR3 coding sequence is TGCGCCAGCAGTCAGGCCCGAACCGGGGAGCTGTTTTTT. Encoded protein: CASSQARTGELFF.

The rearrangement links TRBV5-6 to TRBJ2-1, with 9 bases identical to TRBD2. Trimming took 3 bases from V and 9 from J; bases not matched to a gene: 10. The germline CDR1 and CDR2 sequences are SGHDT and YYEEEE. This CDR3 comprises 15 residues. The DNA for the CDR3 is TGTGCCAGCAGCTACCCCAGCGGGAGGTGGTTTGAGCAGTTCTTC. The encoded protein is CASSYPSGRWFEQFF.

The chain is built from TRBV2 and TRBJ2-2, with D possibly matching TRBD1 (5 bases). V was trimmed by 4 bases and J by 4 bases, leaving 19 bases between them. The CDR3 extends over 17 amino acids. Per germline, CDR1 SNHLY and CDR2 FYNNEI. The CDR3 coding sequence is TGTGCCAGCAGTGGGGGCATCCCGTGGACCCTCACCGGGGAGCTGTTTTTT. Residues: CASSGGIPWTLTGELFF.

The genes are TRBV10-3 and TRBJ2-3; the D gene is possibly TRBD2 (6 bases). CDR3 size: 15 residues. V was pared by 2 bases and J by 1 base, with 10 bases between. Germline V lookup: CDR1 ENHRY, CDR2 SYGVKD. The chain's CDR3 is CAISEELAGTDTQYF. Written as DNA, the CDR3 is TGTGCCATCAGTGAGGAACTAGCAGGCACAGATACGCAGTATTTT.

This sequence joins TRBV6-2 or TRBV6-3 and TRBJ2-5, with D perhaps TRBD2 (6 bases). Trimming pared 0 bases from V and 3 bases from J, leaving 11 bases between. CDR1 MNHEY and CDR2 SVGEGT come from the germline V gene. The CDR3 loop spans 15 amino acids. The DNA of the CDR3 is TGTGCCAGCAGTTACTCCTTTGGCGGGGAAGAGACCCAGTACTTC. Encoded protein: CASSYSFGGEETQYF.